This TCR beta chain was sequenced in a study of T cell repertoires in cytomegalovirus infection. Study-wide context: Well-studied HLA-B-restricted CMV epitopes were used in the study alongside recently identified HLA-C-restricted ones. CMV infection together with matching HLA type was indicated by public TCR beta signatures. Regarding the study as a whole: CMV carriers with the relevant HLA were identified by cumulative public TCR beta family frequency. HLA-C-restricted TCR beta clonotypes specific for CMV led the ex vivo response.

TCRdb recomputed calls from the reads with MiXCR, one row per CDR3 protein. Of approximately 310,000 distinct CDR3 sequences in the sample, roughly 25% were seen once. Turning to this clonotype: Its target is unknown.

Sequenced here: cultured PBMCs, sampled from culture after CMV antigen stimulation. The clonotype comes from a human donor in good health (CMV status not recorded). Some clones in this sample may be carry-over from other donors' samples.

The chain's CDR3 is CASSQGVRQGNNSPLHF. CDR3 coding DNA: TGCGCCAGCAGCCAAGGAGTGAGACAGGGGAATAATTCACCCCTCCACTTT. This chain uses TRBV4-1 with TRBJ1-6; 8 bases fit TRBD1. Germline values: CDR1 MGHRA, CDR2 YSYEKL. J was trimmed by 5 bases and V by 1 base; bases with no gene match: 7. CDR3 length equals 17 residues.